This T cell receptor beta chain was captured in a study of cytomegalovirus exposure and HLA in healthy donors. As to this clone: The antigen remains undetermined.

Points from the study as a whole: Across HLA loci, a later analysis found differing TCR association rates, with DRB1 most and HLA-C fewest. Later on, a genetic analysis was performed. It linked a missense variant in DCLRE1C with V- and J-gene trimming of TCR beta.

Those who donated were healthy bone marrow donors. With 60 Vbeta and 13 Jbeta primers, the PCR was carried out. Clones were sequenced by immunoSEQ multiplex PCR, and TCRdb holds only the in-frame ones, with some missing. The sample lists 200,000 to 250,000 clones, roughly 75% seen once, with about 1.9% in the top ten. The source material was PBMCs. The TCR originated in a woman aged 25-40 years in good health and CMV-seronegative.

The CDR3 spells CASSIRGGRRGGRETQYF. In nucleotides, the CDR3 is TGTGCCAGTAGTATAAGAGGTGGGAGGCGGGGGGGCCGGGAGACCCAGTACTTC. The rearrangement links TRBV19 to TRBJ2-5; TRBD2 matches at 9 bases. This CDR3 region has 18 residues. Per germline, CDR1 LNHDA and CDR2 SQIVND (reference sequence). V was clipped by 2 bases and J by 5 bases; unmatched bases: 15. Full variable domain (remainder filled in from reference TRBV19 and TRBJ2-5): DGGITQSPKYLFRKEGQNVTLSCEQNLNHDAMYWYRQDPGQGLRLIYYSQIVNDFQKGDIAEGYSVSREKKESFPLTVTSAQKNPTAFYLCASSIRGGRRGGRETQYFGPGTRLLVL.